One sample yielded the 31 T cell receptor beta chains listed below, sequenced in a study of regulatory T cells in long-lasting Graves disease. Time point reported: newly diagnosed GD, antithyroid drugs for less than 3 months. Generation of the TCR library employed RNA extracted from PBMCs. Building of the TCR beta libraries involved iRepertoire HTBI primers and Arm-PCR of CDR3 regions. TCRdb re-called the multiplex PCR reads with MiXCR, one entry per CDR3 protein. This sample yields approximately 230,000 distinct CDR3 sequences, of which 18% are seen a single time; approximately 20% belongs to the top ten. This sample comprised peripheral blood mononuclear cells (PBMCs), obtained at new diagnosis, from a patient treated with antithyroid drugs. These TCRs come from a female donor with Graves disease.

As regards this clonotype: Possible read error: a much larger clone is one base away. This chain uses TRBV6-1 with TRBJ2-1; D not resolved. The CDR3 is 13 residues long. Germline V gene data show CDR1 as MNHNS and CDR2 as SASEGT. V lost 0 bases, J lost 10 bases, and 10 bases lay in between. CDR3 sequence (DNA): TGTGCCAGCAGTGAAGCGCCCCACTACGAGCAGTTCTTC. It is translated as CASSEAPHYEQFF.

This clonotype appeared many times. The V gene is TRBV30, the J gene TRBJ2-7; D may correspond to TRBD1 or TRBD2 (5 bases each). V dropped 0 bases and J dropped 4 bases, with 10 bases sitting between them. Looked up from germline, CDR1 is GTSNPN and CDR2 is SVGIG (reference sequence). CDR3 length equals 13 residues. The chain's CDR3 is CAWSVGPGYEQYF. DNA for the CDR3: TGTGCCTGGAGTGTGGGGCCGGGGTACGAGCAGTACTTC.

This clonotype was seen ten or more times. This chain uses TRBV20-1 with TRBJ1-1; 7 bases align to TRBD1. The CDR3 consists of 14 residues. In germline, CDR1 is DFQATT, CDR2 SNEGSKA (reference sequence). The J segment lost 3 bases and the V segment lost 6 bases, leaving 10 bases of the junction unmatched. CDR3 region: CSARRGLGDTEAFF. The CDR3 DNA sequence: TGCAGTGCGAGGAGGGGGCTGGGGGACACTGAAGCTTTCTTT.

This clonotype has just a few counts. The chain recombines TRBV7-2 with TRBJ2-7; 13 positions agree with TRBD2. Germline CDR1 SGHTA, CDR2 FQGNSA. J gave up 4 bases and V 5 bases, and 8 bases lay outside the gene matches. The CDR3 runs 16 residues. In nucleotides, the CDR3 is TGTGCCAGCAGCACCACTAGCGGGAGGGCCGGGTACGAGCAGTACTTC. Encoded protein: CASSTTSGRAGYEQYF.

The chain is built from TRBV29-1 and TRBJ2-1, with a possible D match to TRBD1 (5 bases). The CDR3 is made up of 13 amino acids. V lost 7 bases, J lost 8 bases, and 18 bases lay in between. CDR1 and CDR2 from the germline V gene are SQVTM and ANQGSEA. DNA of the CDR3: TGCAGCGCGGAACAGGTGTCCAACGATGAGCAGTTCTTC. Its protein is CSAEQVSNDEQFF.

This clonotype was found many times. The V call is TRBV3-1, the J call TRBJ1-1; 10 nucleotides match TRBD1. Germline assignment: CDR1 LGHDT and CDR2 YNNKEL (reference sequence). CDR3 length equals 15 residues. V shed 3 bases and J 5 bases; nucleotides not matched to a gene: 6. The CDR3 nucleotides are TGTGCCAGCAGCCAGGGGGGACAGGGGAGAACTGAAGCTTTCTTT. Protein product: CASSQGGQGRTEAFF.

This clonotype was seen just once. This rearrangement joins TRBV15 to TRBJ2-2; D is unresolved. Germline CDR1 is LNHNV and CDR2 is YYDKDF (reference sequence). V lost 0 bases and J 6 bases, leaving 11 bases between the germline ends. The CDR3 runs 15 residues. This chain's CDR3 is CATSRDKRWAGELFF. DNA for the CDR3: TGTGCCACCAGCAGAGACAAGAGGTGGGCCGGGGAGCTGTTTTTT.

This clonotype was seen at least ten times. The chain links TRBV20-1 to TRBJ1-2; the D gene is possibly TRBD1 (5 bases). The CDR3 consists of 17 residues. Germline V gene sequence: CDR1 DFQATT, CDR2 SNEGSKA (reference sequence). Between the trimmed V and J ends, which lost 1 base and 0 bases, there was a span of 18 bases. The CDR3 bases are TGCAGTGCTAGAGGACTCCTCGACAGCAAGGCTAACTATGGCTACACCTTC. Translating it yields CSARGLLDSKANYGYTF.

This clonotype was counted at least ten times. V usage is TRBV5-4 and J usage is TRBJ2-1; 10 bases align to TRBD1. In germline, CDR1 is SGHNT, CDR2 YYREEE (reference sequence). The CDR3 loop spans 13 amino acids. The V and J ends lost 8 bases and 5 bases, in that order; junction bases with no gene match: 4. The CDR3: CASLDRGHNEQFF. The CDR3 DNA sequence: TGTGCCAGTCTTGACAGGGGGCACAATGAGCAGTTCTTC.

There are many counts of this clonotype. CDR3 DNA: TGTGCCAGCAGCTTAGGAGGCGGGAGGGTGTACAATGAGCAGTTCTTC. This translates into CASSLGGGRVYNEQFF. The chain uses TRBV7-2 and TRBJ2-1; 9 bases agree with TRBD2. The V gene's germline CDR1 is SGHTA and CDR2 FQGNSA. The CDR3 runs to 16 residues. V was pared by 1 base and J by 4 bases, with 5 bases of the junction left unmatched.

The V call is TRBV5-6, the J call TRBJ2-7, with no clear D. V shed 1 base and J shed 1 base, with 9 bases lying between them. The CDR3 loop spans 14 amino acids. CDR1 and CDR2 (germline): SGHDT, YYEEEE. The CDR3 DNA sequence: TGTGCCAGCAGCTTGACGGGTACTTCCTACGAGCAGTACTTC. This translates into CASSLTGTSYEQYF.

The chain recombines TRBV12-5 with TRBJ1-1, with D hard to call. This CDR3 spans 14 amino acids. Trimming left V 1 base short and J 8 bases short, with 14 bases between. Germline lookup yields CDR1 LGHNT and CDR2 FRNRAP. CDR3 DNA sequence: TGTGCTAGTGGTTTGGACCCCCCCTGGAGGGAAGCTTTCTTT. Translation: CASGLDPPWREAFF. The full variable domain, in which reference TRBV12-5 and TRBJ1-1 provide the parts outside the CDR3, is DARVTQTPRHKVTEMGQEVTMRCQPILGHNTVFWYRQTMMQGLELLAYFRNRAPLDDSGMPKDRFSAEMPDATLATLKIQPSEPRDSAVYFCASGLDPPWREAFFGQGTRLTVV.

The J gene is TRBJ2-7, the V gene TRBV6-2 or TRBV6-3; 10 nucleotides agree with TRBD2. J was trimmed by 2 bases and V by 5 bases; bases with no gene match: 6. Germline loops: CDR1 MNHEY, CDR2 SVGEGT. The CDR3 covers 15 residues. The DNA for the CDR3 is TGTGCCAGCAGTGACCCTAGCGGGGGAGCCTACGAGCAGTACTTC. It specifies CASSDPSGGAYEQYF.

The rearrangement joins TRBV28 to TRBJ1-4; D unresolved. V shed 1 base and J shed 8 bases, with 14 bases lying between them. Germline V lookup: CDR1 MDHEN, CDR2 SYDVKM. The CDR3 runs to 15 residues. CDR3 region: CASSLFKGTREKLFF. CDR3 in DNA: TGTGCCAGCAGTTTATTCAAGGGTACAAGGGAAAAACTGTTTTTT.

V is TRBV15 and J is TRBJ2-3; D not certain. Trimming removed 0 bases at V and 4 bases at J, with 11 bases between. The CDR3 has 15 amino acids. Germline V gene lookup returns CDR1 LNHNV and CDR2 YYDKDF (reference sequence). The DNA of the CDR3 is TGTGCCACCAGCAGAGAAGGTGTAAGGGCAGATACGCAGTATTTT. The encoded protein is CATSREGVRADTQYF.

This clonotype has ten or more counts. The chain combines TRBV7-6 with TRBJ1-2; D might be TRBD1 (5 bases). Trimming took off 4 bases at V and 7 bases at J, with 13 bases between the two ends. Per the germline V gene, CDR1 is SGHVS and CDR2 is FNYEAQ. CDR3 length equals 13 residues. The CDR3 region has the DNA TGTGCCAGCAGCTCCGGGGCAGGGTTTGGCTACACCTTC. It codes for CASSSGAGFGYTF.

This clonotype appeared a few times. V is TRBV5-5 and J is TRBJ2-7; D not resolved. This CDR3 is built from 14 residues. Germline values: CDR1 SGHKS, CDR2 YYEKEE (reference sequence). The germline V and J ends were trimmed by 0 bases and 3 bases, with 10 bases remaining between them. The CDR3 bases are TGTGCCAGCAGCTTGGGGCAAATAGACTACGAGCAGTACTTC. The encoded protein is CASSLGQIDYEQYF.

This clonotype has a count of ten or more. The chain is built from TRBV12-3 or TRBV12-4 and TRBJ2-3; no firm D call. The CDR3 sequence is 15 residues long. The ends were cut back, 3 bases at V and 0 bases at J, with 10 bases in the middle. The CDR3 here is CASSFLGPSTDTQYF. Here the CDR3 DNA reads TGTGCCAGCAGTTTCCTGGGTCCTAGCACAGATACGCAGTATTTT.

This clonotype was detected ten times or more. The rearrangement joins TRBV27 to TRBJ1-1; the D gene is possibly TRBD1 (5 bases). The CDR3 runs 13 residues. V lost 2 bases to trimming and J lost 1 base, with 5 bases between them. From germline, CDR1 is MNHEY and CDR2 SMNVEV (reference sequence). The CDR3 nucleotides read TGTGCCAGCAGTTTAGGGGCGAACACTGAAGCTTTCTTT. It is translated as CASSLGANTEAFF.

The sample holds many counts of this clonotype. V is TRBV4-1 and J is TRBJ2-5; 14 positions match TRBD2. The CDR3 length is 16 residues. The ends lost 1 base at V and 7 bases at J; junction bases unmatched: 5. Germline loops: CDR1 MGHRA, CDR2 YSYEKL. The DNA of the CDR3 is TGCGCCAGCAGCCAAGGGCGGGGACTAGCGGGAGCGACCCAGTACTTC. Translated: CASSQGRGLAGATQYF.

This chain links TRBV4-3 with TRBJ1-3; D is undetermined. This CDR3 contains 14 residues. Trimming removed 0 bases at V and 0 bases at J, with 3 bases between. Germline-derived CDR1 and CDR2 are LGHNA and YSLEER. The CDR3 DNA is TGCGCCAGCAGCCAAGATTTCTCTGGAAACACCATATATTTT. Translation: CASSQDFSGNTIYF.

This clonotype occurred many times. CDR3: CSVEPQGVADTQYF. CDR3 DNA sequence: TGCAGCGTTGAACCACAGGGTGTCGCAGATACGCAGTATTTT. The V and J genes are TRBV29-1 and TRBJ2-3, with a possible D match to TRBD1 (6 bases). Germline V gene sequence: CDR1 SQVTM, CDR2 ANQGSEA. The V end was cut by 2 bases, the J end by 4 bases, with 13 bases between. CDR3 length equals 14 residues.

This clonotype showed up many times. In nucleotides, the CDR3 is TGTGCCTGGAGTCCGGCCTGGGCGGGAGGAGGCGAGCAGTACTTC. It encodes CAWSPAWAGGGEQYF. This chain connects TRBV30 to TRBJ2-7; TRBD2 matches at 8 bases. With 2 bases clipped from V and 6 bases from J, the junction kept 12 bases outside the gene matches. This CDR3 spans 15 amino acids. The germline V gene has CDR1 GTSNPN and CDR2 SVGIG (reference sequence).

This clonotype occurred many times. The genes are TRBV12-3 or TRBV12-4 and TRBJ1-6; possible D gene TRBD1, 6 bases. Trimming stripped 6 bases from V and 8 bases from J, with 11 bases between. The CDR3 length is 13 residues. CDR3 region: CASRNREHSPLHF. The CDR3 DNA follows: TGTGCCAGCAGAAACAGGGAACATTCACCCCTCCACTTT.

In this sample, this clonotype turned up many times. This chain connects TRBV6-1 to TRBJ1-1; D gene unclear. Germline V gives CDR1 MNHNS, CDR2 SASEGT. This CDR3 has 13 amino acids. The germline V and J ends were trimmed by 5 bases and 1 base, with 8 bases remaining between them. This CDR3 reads CASSLQQNTEAFF. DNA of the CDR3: TGTGCCAGCAGTCTACAGCAGAACACTGAAGCTTTCTTT.

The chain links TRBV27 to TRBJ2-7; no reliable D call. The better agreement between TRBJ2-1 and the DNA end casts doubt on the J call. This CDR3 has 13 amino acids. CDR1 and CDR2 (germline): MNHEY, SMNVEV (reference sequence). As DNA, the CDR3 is TGTGCCAGCAGTCATCAGACCGTAGGCGAGCAGTTCTTC. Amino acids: CASSHQTVGEQFF.

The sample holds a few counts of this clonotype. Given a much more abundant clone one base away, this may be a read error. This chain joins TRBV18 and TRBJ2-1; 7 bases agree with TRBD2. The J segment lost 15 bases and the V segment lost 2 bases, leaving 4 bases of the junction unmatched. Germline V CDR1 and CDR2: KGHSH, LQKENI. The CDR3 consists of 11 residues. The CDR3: CASSPGGGRFF. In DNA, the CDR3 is TGTGCCAGCTCACCAGGGGGGGGGAGGTTCTTC.

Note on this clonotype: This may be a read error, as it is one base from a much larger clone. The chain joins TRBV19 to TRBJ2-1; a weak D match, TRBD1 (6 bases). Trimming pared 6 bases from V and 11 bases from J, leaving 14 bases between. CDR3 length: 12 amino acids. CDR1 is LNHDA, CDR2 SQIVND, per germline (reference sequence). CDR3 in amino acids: CASRAAGDKQFF. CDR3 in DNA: TGTGCCAGTAGGGCGGCAGGGGATAAGCAGTTCTTC.

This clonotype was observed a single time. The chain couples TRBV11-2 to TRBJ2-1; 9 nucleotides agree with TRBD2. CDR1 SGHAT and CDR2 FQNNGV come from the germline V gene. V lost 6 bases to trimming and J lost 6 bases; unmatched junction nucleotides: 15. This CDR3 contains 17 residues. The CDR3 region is CASRLPFRLAASNEQFF. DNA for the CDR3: TGTGCCAGCAGACTTCCCTTTCGACTAGCGGCCAGCAATGAGCAGTTCTTC. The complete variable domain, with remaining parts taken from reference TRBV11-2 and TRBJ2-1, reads EAGVAQSPRYKIIEKRQSVAFWCNPISGHATLYWYQQILGQGPKLLIQFQNNGVVDDSQLPKDRFSAERLKGVDSTLKIQPAKLEDSAVYLCASRLPFRLAASNEQFFGPGTRLTVL.

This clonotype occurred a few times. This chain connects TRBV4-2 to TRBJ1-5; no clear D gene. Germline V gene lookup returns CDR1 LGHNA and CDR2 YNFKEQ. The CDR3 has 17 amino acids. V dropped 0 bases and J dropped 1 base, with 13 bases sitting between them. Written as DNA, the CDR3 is TGTGCCAGCAGCCAAGATACCGAGCGTCAAAGCAATCAGCCCCAGCATTTT. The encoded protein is CASSQDTERQSNQPQHF.

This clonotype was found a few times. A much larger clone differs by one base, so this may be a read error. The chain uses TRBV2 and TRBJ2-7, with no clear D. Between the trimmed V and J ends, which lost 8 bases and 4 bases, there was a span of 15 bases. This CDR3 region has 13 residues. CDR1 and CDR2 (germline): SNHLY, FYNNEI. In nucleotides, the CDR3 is TGTGCCAGCTCGACCGAGAGTGGTTACGAGCAGTACTTC. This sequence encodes CASSTESGYEQYF.